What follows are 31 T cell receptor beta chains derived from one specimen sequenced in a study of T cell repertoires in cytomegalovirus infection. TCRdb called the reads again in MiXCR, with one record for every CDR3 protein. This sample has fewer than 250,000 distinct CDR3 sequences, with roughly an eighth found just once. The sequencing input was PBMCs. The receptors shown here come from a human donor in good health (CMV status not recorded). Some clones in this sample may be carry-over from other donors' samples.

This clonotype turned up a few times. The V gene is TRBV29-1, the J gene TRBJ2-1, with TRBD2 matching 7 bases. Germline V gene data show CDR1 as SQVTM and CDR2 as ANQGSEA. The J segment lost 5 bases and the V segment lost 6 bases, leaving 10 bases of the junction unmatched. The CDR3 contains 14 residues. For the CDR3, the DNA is TGCAGCGTCGCTGCTCCGACTAGCAACAATGAGCAGTTCTTC. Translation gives CSVAAPTSNNEQFF.

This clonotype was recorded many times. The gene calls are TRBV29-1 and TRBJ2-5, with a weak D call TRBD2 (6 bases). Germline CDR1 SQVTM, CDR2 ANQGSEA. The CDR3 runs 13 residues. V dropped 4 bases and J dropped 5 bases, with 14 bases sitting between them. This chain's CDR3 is CSVAPGDRETQYF. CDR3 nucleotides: TGCAGCGTTGCCCCGGGGGATCGGGAGACCCAGTACTTC.

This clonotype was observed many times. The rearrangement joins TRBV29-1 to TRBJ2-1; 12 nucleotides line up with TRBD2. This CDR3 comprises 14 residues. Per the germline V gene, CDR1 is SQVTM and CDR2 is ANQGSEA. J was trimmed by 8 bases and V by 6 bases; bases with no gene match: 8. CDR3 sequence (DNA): TGCAGCGTACTGCCGGGACTAGCGGGCGATGAGCAGTTCTTC. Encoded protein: CSVLPGLAGDEQFF.

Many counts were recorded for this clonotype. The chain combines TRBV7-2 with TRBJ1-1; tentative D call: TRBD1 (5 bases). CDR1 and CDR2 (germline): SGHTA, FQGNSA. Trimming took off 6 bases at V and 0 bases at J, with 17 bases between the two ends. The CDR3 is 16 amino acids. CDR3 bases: TGTGCCAGCAGAAGACCTACTAGGGGTCTGAACACTGAAGCTTTCTTT. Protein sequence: CASRRPTRGLNTEAFF.

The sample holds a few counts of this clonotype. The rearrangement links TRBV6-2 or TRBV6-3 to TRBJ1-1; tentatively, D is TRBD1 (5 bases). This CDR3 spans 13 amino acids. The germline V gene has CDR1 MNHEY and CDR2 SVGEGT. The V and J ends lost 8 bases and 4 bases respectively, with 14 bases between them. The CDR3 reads CASRKGEGTEAFF. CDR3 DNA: TGTGCCAGCCGTAAAGGGGAGGGCACTGAAGCTTTCTTT.

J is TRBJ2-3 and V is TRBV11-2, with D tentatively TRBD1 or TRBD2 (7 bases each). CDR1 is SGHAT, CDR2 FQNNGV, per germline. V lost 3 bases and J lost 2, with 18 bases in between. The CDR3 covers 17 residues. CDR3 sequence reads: CASSFPPGGAATDTQYF. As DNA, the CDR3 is TGTGCCAGCAGCTTTCCCCCAGGGGGGGCCGCCACAGATACGCAGTATTTT.

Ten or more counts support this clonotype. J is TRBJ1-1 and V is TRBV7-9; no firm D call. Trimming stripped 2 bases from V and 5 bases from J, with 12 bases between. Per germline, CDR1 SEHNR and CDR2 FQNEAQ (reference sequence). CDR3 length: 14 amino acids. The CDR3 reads CASSLYDERTEAFF. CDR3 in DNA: TGTGCCAGCAGCTTATACGATGAAAGGACTGAAGCTTTCTTT.

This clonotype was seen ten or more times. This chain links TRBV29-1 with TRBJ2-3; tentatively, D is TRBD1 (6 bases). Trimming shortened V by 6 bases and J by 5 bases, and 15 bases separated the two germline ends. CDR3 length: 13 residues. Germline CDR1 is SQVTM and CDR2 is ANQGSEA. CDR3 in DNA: TGCAGCGTCCCCCGGGACAACCAAGATACGCAGTATTTT. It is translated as CSVPRDNQDTQYF.

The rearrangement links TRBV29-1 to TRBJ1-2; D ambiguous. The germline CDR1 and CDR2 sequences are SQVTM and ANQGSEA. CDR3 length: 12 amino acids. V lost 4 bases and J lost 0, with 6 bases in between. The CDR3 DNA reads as TGCAGCGTTGTCACGGCTAACTATGGCTACACCTTC. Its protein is CSVVTANYGYTF.

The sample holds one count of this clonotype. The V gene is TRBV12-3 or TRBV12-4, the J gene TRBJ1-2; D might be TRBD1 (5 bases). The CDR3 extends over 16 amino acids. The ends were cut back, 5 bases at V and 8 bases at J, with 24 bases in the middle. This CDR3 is CASSPDSGISNGGYTF. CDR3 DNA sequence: TGTGCCAGCAGTCCTGATTCAGGGATTAGTAACGGGGGCTACACCTTC.

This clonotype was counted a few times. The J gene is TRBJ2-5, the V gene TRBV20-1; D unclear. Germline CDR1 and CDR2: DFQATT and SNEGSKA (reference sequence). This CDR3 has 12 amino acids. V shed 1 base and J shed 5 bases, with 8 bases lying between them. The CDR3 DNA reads TGCAGTGCTAGAGTCAGATTCGAGACCCAGTACTTC. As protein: CSARVRFETQYF.

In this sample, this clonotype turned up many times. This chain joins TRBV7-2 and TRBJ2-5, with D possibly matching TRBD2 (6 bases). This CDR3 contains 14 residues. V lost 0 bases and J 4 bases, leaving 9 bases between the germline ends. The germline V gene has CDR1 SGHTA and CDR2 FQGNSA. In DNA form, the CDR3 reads TGTGCCAGCAGCTTAGCGGGGGGAGGAGAGACCCAGTACTTC. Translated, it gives CASSLAGGGETQYF.

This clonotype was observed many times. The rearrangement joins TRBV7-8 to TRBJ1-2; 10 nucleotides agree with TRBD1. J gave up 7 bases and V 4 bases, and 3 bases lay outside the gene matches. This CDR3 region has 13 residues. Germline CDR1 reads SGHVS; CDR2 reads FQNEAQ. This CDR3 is CASSSRTGGGYTF. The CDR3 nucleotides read TGTGCCAGCAGCTCTCGGACAGGGGGTGGCTACACCTTC. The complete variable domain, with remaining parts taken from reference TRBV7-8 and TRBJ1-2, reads GAGVSQSPRYKVAKRGQDVALRCDPISGHVSLFWYQQALGQGPEFLTYFQNEAQLDKSGLPSDRFFAERPEGSVSTLKIQRTQQEDSAVYLCASSSRTGGGYTFGSGTRLTVV.

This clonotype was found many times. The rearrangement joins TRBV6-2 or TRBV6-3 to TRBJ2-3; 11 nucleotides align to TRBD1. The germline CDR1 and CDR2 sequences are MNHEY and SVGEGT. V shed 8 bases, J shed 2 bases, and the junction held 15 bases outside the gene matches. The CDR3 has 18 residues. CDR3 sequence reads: CASLGTPGQGGNTDTQYF. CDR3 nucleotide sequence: TGTGCCAGCCTGGGAACTCCGGGACAGGGGGGAAACACAGATACGCAGTATTTT.

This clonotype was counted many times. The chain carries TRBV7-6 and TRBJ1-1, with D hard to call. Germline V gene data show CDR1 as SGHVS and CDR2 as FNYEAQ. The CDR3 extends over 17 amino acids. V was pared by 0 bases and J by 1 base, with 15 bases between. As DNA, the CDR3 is TGTGCCAGCAGCTTAGCGAGGAAGGGAAGAGGGAACACTGAAGCTTTCTTT. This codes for CASSLARKGRGNTEAFF.

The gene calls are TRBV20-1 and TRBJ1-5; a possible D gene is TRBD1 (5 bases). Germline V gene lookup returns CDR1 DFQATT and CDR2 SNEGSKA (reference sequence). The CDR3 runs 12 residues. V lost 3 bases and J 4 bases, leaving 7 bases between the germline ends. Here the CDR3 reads CSASWGNQPQHF. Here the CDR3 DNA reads TGCAGTGCTAGTTGGGGGAATCAGCCCCAGCATTTT.

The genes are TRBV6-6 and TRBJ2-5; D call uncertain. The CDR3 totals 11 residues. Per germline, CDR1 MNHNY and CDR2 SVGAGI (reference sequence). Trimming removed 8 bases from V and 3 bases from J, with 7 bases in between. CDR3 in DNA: TGTGCCAGCTCGGCCAAAGAGACCCAGTACTTC. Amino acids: CASSAKETQYF.

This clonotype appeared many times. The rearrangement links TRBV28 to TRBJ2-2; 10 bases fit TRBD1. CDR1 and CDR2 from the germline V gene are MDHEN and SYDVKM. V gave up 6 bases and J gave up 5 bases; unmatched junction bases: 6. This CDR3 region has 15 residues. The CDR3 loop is CASRTDRGRTGELFF. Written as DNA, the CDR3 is TGTGCCAGCAGAACCGACAGGGGGCGGACCGGGGAGCTGTTTTTT.

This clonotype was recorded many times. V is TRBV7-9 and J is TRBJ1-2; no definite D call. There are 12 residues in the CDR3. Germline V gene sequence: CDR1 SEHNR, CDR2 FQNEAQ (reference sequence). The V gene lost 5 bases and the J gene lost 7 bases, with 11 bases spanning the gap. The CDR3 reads CASSPAGAGYTF. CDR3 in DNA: TGTGCCAGCAGCCCCGCGGGTGCTGGCTACACCTTC. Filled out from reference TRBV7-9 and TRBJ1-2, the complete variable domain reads DTGVSQNPRHKITKRGQNVTFRCDPISEHNRLYWYRQTLGQGPEFLTYFQNEAQLEKSRLLSDRFSAERPKGSFSTLEIQRTEQGDSAMYLCASSPAGAGYTFGSGTRLTVV.

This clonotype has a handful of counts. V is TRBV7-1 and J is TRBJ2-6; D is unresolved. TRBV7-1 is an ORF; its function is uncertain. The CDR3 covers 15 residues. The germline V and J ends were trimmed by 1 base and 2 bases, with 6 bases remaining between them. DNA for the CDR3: TGTGCCAGCAGCTCAGTGACTCCTGGGGCCAACGTCCTGACTTTC. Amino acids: CASSSVTPGANVLTF.

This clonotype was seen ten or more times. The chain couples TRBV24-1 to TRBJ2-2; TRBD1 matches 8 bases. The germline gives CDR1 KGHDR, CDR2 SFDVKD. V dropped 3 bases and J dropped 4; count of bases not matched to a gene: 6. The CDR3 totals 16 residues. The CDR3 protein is CATSDTGGKITGELFF. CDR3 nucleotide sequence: TGTGCCACCAGTGATACAGGGGGAAAGATCACCGGGGAGCTGTTTTTT.

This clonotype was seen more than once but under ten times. The CDR3 nucleotides are TGTGCCAGCGAGGGACAGATCAATGAGCAGTTCTTC. Translating gives CASEGQINEQFF. The chain couples TRBV12-3 or TRBV12-4 to TRBJ2-1; 7 bases map to TRBD1. Trimming removed 8 bases from V and 6 bases from J; junction bases left unmatched: 4. The CDR3 is made up of 12 amino acids.

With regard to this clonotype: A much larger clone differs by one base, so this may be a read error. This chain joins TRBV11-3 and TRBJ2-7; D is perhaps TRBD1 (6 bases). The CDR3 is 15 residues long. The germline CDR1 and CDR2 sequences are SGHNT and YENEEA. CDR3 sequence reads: CGSSQDGDITYEQYF. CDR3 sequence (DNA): TGTGGCAGCAGTCAAGACGGGGACATCACCTACGAGCAGTACTTC.

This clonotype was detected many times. The CDR3 loop reads CASSLGLAGAEQFF. The CDR3, as DNA: TGTGCCAGCAGTTTGGGACTAGCGGGAGCTGAGCAGTTCTTC. This chain joins TRBV6-2 or TRBV6-3 and TRBJ2-1; 14 nucleotides line up with TRBD2. Germline CDR1 is MNHEY and CDR2 is SVGEGT. The CDR3 loop spans 14 amino acids. With V trimmed by 4 bases and J by 9 bases, 2 bases remained unmatched.

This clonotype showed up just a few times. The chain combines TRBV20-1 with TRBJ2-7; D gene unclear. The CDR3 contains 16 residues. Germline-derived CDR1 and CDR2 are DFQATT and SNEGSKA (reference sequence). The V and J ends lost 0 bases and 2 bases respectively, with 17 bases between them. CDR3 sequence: CSARDNWSSRPYEQYF. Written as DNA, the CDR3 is TGCAGTGCTAGAGATAATTGGTCTTCAAGACCCTACGAGCAGTACTTC.

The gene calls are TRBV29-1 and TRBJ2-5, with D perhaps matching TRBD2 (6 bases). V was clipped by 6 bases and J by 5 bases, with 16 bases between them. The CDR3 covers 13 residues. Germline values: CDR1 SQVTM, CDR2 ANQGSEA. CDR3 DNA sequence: TGCAGCGTCAGAGGAGGGCCGGGGGAGACCCAGTACTTC. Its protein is CSVRGGPGETQYF.

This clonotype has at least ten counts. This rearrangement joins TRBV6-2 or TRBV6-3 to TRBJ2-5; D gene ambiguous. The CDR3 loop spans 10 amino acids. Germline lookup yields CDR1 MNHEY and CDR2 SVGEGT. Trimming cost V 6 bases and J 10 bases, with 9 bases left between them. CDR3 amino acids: CASSPEGQYF. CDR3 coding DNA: TGTGCCAGCAGCCCTGAAGGCCAGTACTTC.

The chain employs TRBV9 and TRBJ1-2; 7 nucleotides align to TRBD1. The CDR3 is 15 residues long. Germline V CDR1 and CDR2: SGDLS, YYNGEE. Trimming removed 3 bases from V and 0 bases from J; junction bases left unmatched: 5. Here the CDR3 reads CASSERQGANYGYTF. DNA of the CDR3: TGTGCCAGCAGCGAACGACAGGGAGCTAACTATGGCTACACCTTC.

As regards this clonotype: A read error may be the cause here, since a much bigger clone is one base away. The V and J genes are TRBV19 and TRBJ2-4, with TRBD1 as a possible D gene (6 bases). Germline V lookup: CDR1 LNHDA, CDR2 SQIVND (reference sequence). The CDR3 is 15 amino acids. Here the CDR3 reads CASSLQGLAKSIQYF. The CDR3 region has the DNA TGTGCCAGTAGTCTCCAGGGGTTAGCCAAAAGCATTCAGTACTTC.

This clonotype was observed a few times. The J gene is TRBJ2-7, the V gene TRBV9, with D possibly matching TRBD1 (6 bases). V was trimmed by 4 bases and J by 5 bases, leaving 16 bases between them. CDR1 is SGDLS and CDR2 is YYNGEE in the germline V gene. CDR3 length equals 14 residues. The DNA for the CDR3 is TGTGCCAGCAGCCCCTCCCACAGGGTAAACGAGCAGTACTTC. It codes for CASSPSHRVNEQYF. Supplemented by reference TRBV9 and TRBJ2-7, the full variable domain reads DSGVTQTPKHLITATGQRVTLRCSPRSGDLSVYWYQQSLDQGLQFLIQYYNGEERAKGNILERFSAQQFPDLHSELNLSSLELGDSALYFCASSPSHRVNEQYFGPGTRLTVT.

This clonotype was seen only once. The CDR3, as DNA: TGCAGCGTTGGAACCGGGGAAGATACGCAGTATTTT. As protein: CSVGTGEDTQYF. The rearrangement joins TRBV29-1 to TRBJ2-3, with D tentatively TRBD2 (5 bases). V dropped 4 bases and J dropped 5 bases, with 10 bases sitting between them. This CDR3 contains 12 residues. CDR1 is SQVTM, CDR2 ANQGSEA, per germline.